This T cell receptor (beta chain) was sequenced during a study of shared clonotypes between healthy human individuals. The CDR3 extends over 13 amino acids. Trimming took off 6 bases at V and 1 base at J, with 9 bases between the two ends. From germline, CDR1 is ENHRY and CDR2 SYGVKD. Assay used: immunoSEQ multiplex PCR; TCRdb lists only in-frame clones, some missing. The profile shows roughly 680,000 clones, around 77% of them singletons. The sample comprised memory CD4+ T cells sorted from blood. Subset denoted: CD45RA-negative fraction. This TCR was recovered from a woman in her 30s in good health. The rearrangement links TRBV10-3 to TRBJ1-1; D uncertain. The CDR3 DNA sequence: TGTGCCATCAGACCCGCGTCGAACACTGAAGCTTTCTTT. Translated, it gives CAIRPASNTEAFF.